This T cell receptor (beta chain) was profiled in a study of post-analysis software for immune sequencing data. Study background: The cohort encompassed relapsing-remitting, secondary progressive and progressive-relapsing multiple sclerosis disease courses.

Study-wide results and limits: Samples prepared in the same batch strongly co-clustered by F measure. Controls showed lower frequencies than patients for five TRBV segments, and TRBV5-6, TRBV5-1 and TRBV20-1 were among these. Normalized Chao1 diversity was significantly lower in multiple sclerosis patients than in controls.

cDNA libraries of TCR beta carried unique molecular identifiers. Starting from about 0.98 to 11 million T cells, the study yielded hundreds of thousands of cDNA molecules. TCRdb independently ran MiXCR on the PCR reads; one entry per CDR3 protein. The table shows approximately 350,000 distinct CDR3 sequences, with roughly 30% occurring only once. This clonotype appeared a few times. Its antigen is still unknown. The CDR3 loop spans 12 amino acids. Germline V CDR1 and CDR2: DFQATT, SNEGSKA (reference sequence). J gave up 6 bases and V 6 bases, and 7 bases lay outside the gene matches. Sequences were obtained from blood. This clonotype was sampled from a girl aged 5-17 years with multiple sclerosis. The chain uses TRBV20-1 and TRBJ2-7; 8 bases agree with TRBD1. CDR3 sequence (DNA): TGCAGTGCGAACCGACAGGGGCCCGAGCAGTACTTC. Residues: CSANRQGPEQYF.